This record looks at one T cell receptor beta chain sequence and its context. The data originate from a study of CD8+ T cells in alopecia areata. Once RNA had been extracted, it was reverse transcribed into cDNA to act as the sequencing template. Generated by immunoSEQ multiplex PCR, the TCRdb table keeps only in-frame clones and is missing some. In the table there are 250,000 or so clones, 67% of which are singletons. This CDR3 is built from 13 residues. The germline CDR1 and CDR2 sequences are SQVTM and ANQGSEA. The germline V and J ends were trimmed by 3 bases and 2 bases, with 10 bases remaining between them.

The receptor's source is a human donor with alopecia areata. The J gene is TRBJ1-2, the V gene TRBV29-1; D uncertain. Source: CD4+ T cells sorted from blood, taken at week 0. CDR3 in DNA: TGCAGCGTTGATGAGACGGAGAACTATGGCTACACCTTC. Translated: CSVDETENYGYTF.